Following are 5 T cell receptor beta chains from one sample sequenced in a study of regulatory T cells in long-lasting Graves disease. As for time point: persistent/refractory GD, antithyroid drugs over 5 years with positive TRAb. Following extraction of RNA from PBMCs, that RNA was used to make the TCR library. Through Arm-PCR of CDR3 regions and iRepertoire HTBI primers, TCR beta libraries were built. One entry per CDR3 protein, called by TCRdb with MiXCR from the multiplex PCR reads. The sample yields 430,000 or so distinct CDR3 sequences, about 21% seen once. Specimen: peripheral blood mononuclear cells (PBMCs), collected when the disease was refractory, from a patient treated with antithyroid drugs. Receptors originate from a female donor with Graves disease.

This clonotype was picked up a small number of times. This chain joins TRBV18 and TRBJ1-1, with D possibly TRBD1 on 5 matching bases. This CDR3 has 15 residues. V lost 3 bases and J lost 3, with 14 bases in between. Germline V gives CDR1 KGHSH, CDR2 LQKENI. This CDR3 is CASSPRDSADTEAFF. The CDR3 DNA is TGTGCCAGCTCACCCAGGGATTCGGCGGACACTGAAGCTTTCTTT. Using reference TRBV18 and TRBJ1-1 for the parts outside the CDR3, the full variable domain is NAGVMQNPRHLVRRRGQEARLRCSPMKGHSHVYWYRQLPEEGLKFMVYLQKENIIDESGMPKERFSAEFPKEGPSILRIQQVVRGDSAAYFCASSPRDSADTEAFFGQGTRLTVV.

This clonotype was found many times. The V and J genes are TRBV15 and TRBJ1-2, with a possible D match to TRBD1 (6 bases). CDR1 is LNHNV and CDR2 is YYDKDF in the germline V gene (reference sequence). The CDR3 sequence is 15 residues long. Trimming pared 3 bases from V and 7 bases from J, leaving 18 bases between. CDR3 in amino acids: CATSSGDSQGTGYTF. The CDR3 nucleotides are TGTGCCACCAGCAGCGGGGACTCTCAGGGGACTGGCTACACCTTC.

This clonotype came up many times. The chain uses TRBV28 and TRBJ1-1; D call uncertain. Trimming removed 6 bases at V and 3 bases at J, with 20 bases between. CDR3 length: 16 residues. The germline CDR1 and CDR2 sequences are MDHEN and SYDVKM. DNA of the CDR3: TGTGCCAGCAGCAACGGTCTCCGGGAGGTCGACACTGAAGCTTTCTTT. Protein sequence: CASSNGLREVDTEAFF. Using reference TRBV28 and TRBJ1-1 for the parts outside the CDR3, the full variable domain is DVKVTQSSRYLVKRTGEKVFLECVQDMDHENMFWYRQDPGLGLRLIYFSYDVKMKEKGDIPEGYSVSREKKERFSLILESASTNQTSMYLCASSNGLREVDTEAFFGQGTRLTVV.

There are many counts of this clonotype. The chain recombines TRBV12-3 or TRBV12-4 with TRBJ2-7; TRBD2 matches 8 bases. V lost 3 bases to trimming and J lost 4 bases; unmatched junction nucleotides: 5. The CDR3 has 14 residues. CDR3 sequence (DNA): TGTGCCAGCAGTTTTATGACGGGAGGGTACGAGCAGTACTTC. The encoded protein is CASSFMTGGYEQYF.

In its sample, this clonotype was seen a few times. The chain uses TRBV28 and TRBJ2-6; TRBD1 might be the D (5 bases). The CDR3 totals 16 residues. V shed 5 bases and J shed 0 bases, with 11 bases lying between them. The germline V gene encodes CDR1 MDHEN and CDR2 SYDVKM. In DNA, the CDR3 is TGTGCCAGCAGTGCCGGACAAATCTCTGGGGCCAACGTCCTGACTTTC. Translating gives CASSAGQISGANVLTF.